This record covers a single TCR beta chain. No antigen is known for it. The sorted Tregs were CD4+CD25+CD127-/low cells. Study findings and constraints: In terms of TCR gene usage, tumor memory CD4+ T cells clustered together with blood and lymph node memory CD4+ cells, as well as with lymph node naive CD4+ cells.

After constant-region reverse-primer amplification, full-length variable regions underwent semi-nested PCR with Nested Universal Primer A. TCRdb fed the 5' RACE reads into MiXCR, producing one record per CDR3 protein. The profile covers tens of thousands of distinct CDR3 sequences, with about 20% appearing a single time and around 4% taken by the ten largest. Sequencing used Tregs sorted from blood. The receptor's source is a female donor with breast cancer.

CDR3 amino acids: CASSVREEGTEAFF. The CDR3 bases are TGTGCCAGCAGTGTCCGGGAAGAGGGGACTGAAGCTTTCTTT. This chain links TRBV12-3 or TRBV12-4 with TRBJ1-1; a possible D gene is TRBD1 (5 bases). Trimming removed 5 bases at V and 5 bases at J, with 15 bases between. The CDR3 covers 14 residues.